Listed below are T cell receptor beta chains from one sample, sequenced in a study of T-cell reconstitution after alpha-beta-depleted transplantation in children. A single record per CDR3 protein comes from TCRdb applying MiXCR to the PCR reads. Here the sample spans some 300,000 distinct CDR3 sequences, roughly a tenth being singletons. The sample was PBMCs, taken before TCRalphabeta/CD19-depleted stem cell transplant. The receptors were gathered from a boy in the first two years of life with acute myeloid leukemia, due to receive a stem cell transplant. Each CDR3 is given with its conserved first and last residue. D genes are given only for firm matches. Clone size, where shown, is once, few, many, or a class for clones that have expanded.

J: TRBJ1-2
D: -
size: few
V: TRBV12-5
DNA: TGTGCTAGTGGTTTGGTAGGGACTCGGGACGACTATGGCTACACCTTC
CDR3: CASGLVGTRDDYGYTF

J: TRBJ1-1
D: -
size: many
V: TRBV15
DNA: TGTGCCACCAGCAGAGAATTCTGGATAAGGAGATTTAACACTGAAGCTTTCTTT
CDR3: CATSREFWIRRFNTEAFF

J: TRBJ2-1
D: -
size: few
V: TRBV27
DNA: TGTGCCAGCAGTCCGCCGGGGTGGCTAGCTTCAAATGAGCAGTTCTTC
CDR3: CASSPPGWLASNEQFF

J: TRBJ2-5
D: TRBD2
size: -
V: TRBV12-3/TRBV12-4
DNA: TGTGCCAGCAGTTTGGGATACAGTAGCGGGAGCCAAGAGACCCAGTACTTC
CDR3: CASSLGYSSGSQETQYF

J: TRBJ1-4
D: -
size: many
V: TRBV9
DNA: TGTGCCAGCAGCACAGATGGGAGGAAACTGTTTTTT
CDR3: CASSTDGRKLFF

J: TRBJ2-3
D: TRBD1
size: many
V: TRBV5-5
DNA: TGTGCCAGCAGCTTAGGACAGGGGGACACAGATACGCAGTATTTT
CDR3: CASSLGQGDTDTQYF

J: TRBJ1-2
D: TRBD1
size: -
V: TRBV10-3
DNA: TGTGCCATCAGGCCGGACGGGACAGCCTATGGCTACACCTTC
CDR3: CAIRPDGTAYGYTF

J: TRBJ2-2
D: -
size: many
V: TRBV24-1
DNA: TGTGCCACCAGTGATTTCCCCGGGGAGCTGTTTTTT
CDR3: CATSDFPGELFF

J: TRBJ1-2
D: -
size: -
V: TRBV7-9
DNA: TGTGCCAGCAGCTTATTCCTTACTCGGATGGGCTACACCTTC
CDR3: CASSLFLTRMGYTF

J: TRBJ2-2
D: TRBD1
size: many
V: TRBV5-1
DNA: TGCGCCAGCAGCTGGGACAGGGGGTGGACCGGGGAGCTGTTTTTT
CDR3: CASSWDRGWTGELFF

J: TRBJ1-4
D: -
size: many
V: TRBV3-1
DNA: TGTGCCAGCAGCCAAGATACGGCACGGCAAGGACTGTTTTTT
CDR3: CASSQDTARQGLFF

J: TRBJ2-1
D: -
size: many
V: TRBV6-5
DNA: TGTGCCAGCAGTTCCATCTTCAGTCTAGCTAGGGAGCAGTTCTTC
CDR3: CASSSIFSLAREQFF

J: TRBJ2-3
D: -
size: many
V: TRBV3-1
DNA: TGTGCCAGCAGCCAAGATCATAAGCGGAGCACAGATACGCAGTATTTT
CDR3: CASSQDHKRSTDTQYF

J: TRBJ2-7
D: -
size: -
V: TRBV12-3/TRBV12-4
DNA: TGTGCCAACCCGGGCTGGGCTAAGTGGCCGTACTTC
CDR3: CANPGWAKWPYF

J: TRBJ2-7
D: -
size: few
V: TRBV7-2
DNA: TGTGTTGGACGGGGCCCTCCGATTTACGAGCAGTACTTC
CDR3: CVGRGPPIYEQYF

J: TRBJ1-6
D: -
size: many
V: TRBV11-2
DNA: TGTGCCAGCAGCTTAGATCTATACGGGCCCTCAAACACCTATAATTCACCCCTCCACTTT
CDR3: CASSLDLYGPSNTYNSPLHF

J: TRBJ2-1
D: -
size: -
V: TRBV9
DNA: TGTGCCAGCAGCACCAGGGGTCTAGCGGACTCCAATGAGCAGTTCTTC
CDR3: CASSTRGLADSNEQFF

J: TRBJ2-5
D: TRBD2
size: many
V: TRBV3-1
DNA: TGTGCCAGCTCCGCCGGGGGGTTGGAGACCCAGTACTTC
CDR3: CASSAGGLETQYF

J: TRBJ2-1
D: -
size: many
V: TRBV3-1
DNA: TGTGCCAGCAGCCGGGATTCAGTCGTAGGGTACAATGAGCAGTTCTTC
CDR3: CASSRDSVVGYNEQFF

J: TRBJ2-7
D: TRBD1
size: many
V: TRBV5-1
DNA: TGCGCCAGCAGCGCCGGACAGGAGTACGAGCAGTACTTC
CDR3: CASSAGQEYEQYF

J: TRBJ2-5
D: -
size: -
V: TRBV4-1
DNA: TGCGCCAGCAGCCAAGATCGGGGCAGTCAAGAGACCCAGTACTTC
CDR3: CASSQDRGSQETQYF

J: TRBJ2-5
D: TRBD2
size: many
V: TRBV12-3/TRBV12-4
DNA: TGTGCCAGCAGTTACGGGACTATCGAAGAGACCCAGTACTTC
CDR3: CASSYGTIEETQYF

J: TRBJ2-7
D: -
size: -
V: TRBV7-6
DNA: TGTGCCAGCGGTTCGGCCTACGAGCAGTACTTC
CDR3: CASGSAYEQYF

J: TRBJ2-3
D: TRBD2
size: many
V: TRBV2
DNA: TGTGCCAGCAGTGAATCCGGGCGGGAGCTACTCACAGATACGCAGTATTTT
CDR3: CASSESGRELLTDTQYF

J: TRBJ2-1
D: -
size: many
V: TRBV24-1
DNA: TGTGCCACCAGTGACCATAGGACTATCAATGAGCAGTTCTTC
CDR3: CATSDHRTINEQFF

J: TRBJ1-1
D: TRBD1
size: many
V: TRBV7-9
DNA: TGTGCCAGCAGCTTCCCCAGGGACAGGGGGAGCACTGAAGCTTTCTTT
CDR3: CASSFPRDRGSTEAFF

J: TRBJ1-6
D: TRBD1
size: -
V: TRBV5-1
DNA: TGCGCCAGCAGCTTCCGGGACAGGGGCGCCTTTTCACCCCTCCACTTT
CDR3: CASSFRDRGAFSPLHF

J: TRBJ2-1
D: -
size: many
V: TRBV9
DNA: TGTGCCAGCAGCGTAGAGGGACGGGTCTACAATGAGCAGTTCTTC
CDR3: CASSVEGRVYNEQFF

J: TRBJ1-6
D: -
size: few
V: TRBV27
DNA: TGTGCCAGCAGTTTATGGGACTCAGTTGTTTCACCCCTCCACTTT
CDR3: CASSLWDSVVSPLHF

J: TRBJ1-5
D: -
size: many
V: TRBV12-3/TRBV12-4
DNA: TGTGCCAGCAGTTTCCTCCCTCAGAGCAATCAGCCCCAGCATTTT
CDR3: CASSFLPQSNQPQHF

J: TRBJ2-3
D: -
size: many
V: TRBV9
DNA: TGTGCCAGCAGCGTAGCTACCAACACAGATACGCAGTATTTT
CDR3: CASSVATNTDTQYF

J: TRBJ2-1
D: TRBD2
size: few
V: TRBV25-1
DNA: TGTGCCAGCAGTGAACGCGGGACTAGCGGGGGGCCCTACAATGAGCAGTTCTTC
CDR3: CASSERGTSGGPYNEQFF

J: TRBJ2-7
D: -
size: many
V: TRBV4-1
DNA: TGCGCCAGCAGCCAAGTACCTCGGGGCACGGATGAGCAGTACTTC
CDR3: CASSQVPRGTDEQYF